Shown below are 12 T cell receptor beta chains from a single sample sequenced in a study of CD8 T cells in ankylosing spondylitis. TCRdb used MiXCR to reprocess the 5' RACE reads, holding one entry per CDR3 protein. This sample has 40,000 to 55,000 distinct CDR3 sequences, with 6.5% to 9% found just once. Sequencing was performed on blood, either unsorted or a sorted T cell fraction (not recorded which). These receptor sequences come from a female donor with ankylosing spondylitis or in good health (not recorded which).

This clonotype was seen ten or more times. The chain recombines TRBV5-1 with TRBJ1-1; D is unclear. V was pared by 2 bases and J by 1 base, with 6 bases between. CDR3 length: 13 amino acids. Germline V lookup: CDR1 SGHRS, CDR2 YFSETQ. CDR3 protein: CASSLEANTEAFF. The CDR3 nucleotides are TGCGCCAGCAGCTTAGAAGCGAACACTGAAGCTTTCTTT.

This clonotype was picked up many times. The V call is TRBV2, the J call TRBJ1-2; TRBD1 is a possible D gene (5 bases). Germline values: CDR1 SNHLY, CDR2 FYNNEI. V gave up 7 bases and J gave up 6 bases, with 21 bases separating them. There are 15 residues in the CDR3. CDR3 in amino acids: CASTGDFGDSDGYTF. As DNA, the CDR3 is TGTGCCAGCACCGGGGACTTCGGCGATTCCGATGGCTACACCTTC.

This clonotype occurred many times. The rearrangement links TRBV5-6 to TRBJ2-2, with D possibly being TRBD2 (6 bases). This CDR3 has 16 residues. V shed 0 bases and J shed 5 bases, with 14 bases lying between them. Germline values: CDR1 SGHDT, CDR2 YYEEEE. CDR3 DNA sequence: TGTGCCAGCAGCTTGGCCCCGCAGGGAGGAACCGGGGAGCTGTTTTTT. Translation: CASSLAPQGGTGELFF.

This clonotype was recorded at least ten times. The genes are TRBV12-3 or TRBV12-4 and TRBJ2-5, with D maybe TRBD1 (5 bases). Trimming cost V 6 bases and J 4 bases, with 15 bases left between them. This CDR3 region has 14 residues. The CDR3 protein is CASRWGLTPETQYF. Written as DNA, the CDR3 is TGTGCCAGCAGGTGGGGCCTCACCCCAGAGACCCAGTACTTC.

This clonotype was detected many times. The chain carries TRBV20-1 and TRBJ2-3; no firm D call. The CDR3 extends over 12 amino acids. V was shortened by 6 bases and J by 3 bases, with 10 bases between the two germline ends. Germline CDR1 reads DFQATT; CDR2 reads SNEGSKA (reference sequence). This chain's CDR3 is CSAPGPTDTQYF. CDR3 coding DNA: TGCAGTGCACCAGGCCCGACAGATACGCAGTATTTT.

This clonotype was recorded a few times. In DNA, the CDR3 is TGCAGCGTGGGCCAATTGAACACTGAAGCTTTCTTT. Protein product: CSVGQLNTEAFF. The genes are TRBV29-1 and TRBJ1-1, with D unresolved. Germline CDR1 reads SQVTM; CDR2 reads ANQGSEA. The CDR3 is made up of 12 amino acids. The V gene lost 6 bases and the J gene lost 0 bases, with 8 bases spanning the gap.

This clonotype was observed a handful of times. The gene calls are TRBV2 and TRBJ1-5; 10 bases are shared with TRBD1. Germline V gives CDR1 SNHLY, CDR2 FYNNEI. Trimming removed 7 bases from V and 6 bases from J; junction bases left unmatched: 6. This CDR3 comprises 14 residues. CDR3: CASNDRGLVQPQHF. The CDR3 region has the DNA TGTGCCAGCAACGACAGGGGGCTCGTTCAGCCCCAGCATTTT.

This clonotype occurred many times. The rearrangement uses TRBV28 and TRBJ1-5; 7 bases map to TRBD1. Germline lookup yields CDR1 MDHEN and CDR2 SYDVKM. Unmatched junction bases numbered 4, after V lost 8 bases and J lost 3 bases. CDR3 length: 13 residues. The CDR3 loop reads CASREGANQPQHF. Written as DNA, the CDR3 is TGTGCCAGCCGAGAGGGGGCCAATCAGCCCCAGCATTTT.

This clonotype was seen many times. The chain carries TRBV27 and TRBJ2-7; the match to TRBD1 covers 7 bases. CDR3 length equals 14 residues. V lost 4 bases to trimming and J lost 3 bases; unmatched junction nucleotides: 6. Germline CDR1 MNHEY, CDR2 SMNVEV (reference sequence). CDR3 in DNA: TGTGCCAGCAGTTCTCCGGACAGGAACTACGAGCAGTACTTC. It codes for CASSSPDRNYEQYF.

This clonotype was observed at least ten times. The chain recombines TRBV4-2 with TRBJ2-3, with 13 nucleotides matching TRBD2. The length of the CDR3 is 18 residues. V gave up 4 bases and J gave up 4 bases; unmatched junction bases: 11. Germline V gene lookup returns CDR1 LGHNA and CDR2 YNFKEQ. The CDR3 DNA sequence: TGTGCCAGCAGCCTTAGACTAGCGGGGGGTGTTGAATCAGATACGCAGTATTTT. It encodes CASSLRLAGGVESDTQYF.

This clonotype was observed many times. V is TRBV19 and J is TRBJ1-1; D gene unclear. This CDR3 has 11 amino acids. The germline V and J ends were trimmed by 6 bases and 5 bases, with 7 bases remaining between them. Looked up from germline, CDR1 is LNHDA and CDR2 is SQIVND (reference sequence). The CDR3 bases are TGTGCCAGTAGGAGCGGAACTGAAGCTTTCTTT. Protein product: CASRSGTEAFF.

This clonotype has ten or more counts. The genes are TRBV15 and TRBJ1-4; D is unresolved. Trimming took 4 bases from V and 7 from J, leaving 10 bases between them. The CDR3 runs 13 residues. Germline V gene lookup returns CDR1 LNHNV and CDR2 YYDKDF (reference sequence). CDR3 in DNA: TGTGCCACCAGCAAGTGGCCTGGTGAAAAACTGTTTTTT. It encodes CATSKWPGEKLFF.